This T cell receptor beta chain was retrieved from a study of blood T cells in healthy people across ages. About this clonotype itself: Its target is unknown.

Germline CDR1 and CDR2: MDHEN and SYDVKM. After removal of 5 bases from V and 11 bases from J, the junction contained 17 bases not matched to a gene. The CDR3 loop spans 15 amino acids. Study-wide points: Older age coincided with a roughly linear decline in TCR beta diversity per million T cells.

Sample-barcoded 5' priming and a J-beta primer mix drove a second PCR of roughly 6 to 12 cycles. TCRdb fed the 5' RACE reads into MiXCR, producing one record per CDR3 protein. The profile shows 1 million or so distinct CDR3 sequences, 35% to 50% of them singletons. V and J are TRBV28 and TRBJ2-5; 7 bases map to TRBD1. This clonotype was sampled from a woman in her sixties or seventies in good health. Sequenced material: blood. Here the CDR3 DNA reads TGTGCCAGCAGTCTGACAGGGCTGGGTCTCGGTGAGCAGTACTTC. Translation: CASSLTGLGLGEQYF.